Following are 18 T cell receptor beta chains from one sample sequenced in a study of glioma-infiltrating T cells. Using RNA template, CDR3s of TCR alpha and beta were amplified with iRepertoire arm-PCR. In TCRdb, the multiplex PCR reads were re-called with MiXCR into one record per CDR3 protein. The data show over 70,000 distinct CDR3 sequences, around a quarter seen once. Sequenced material: glioma tissue, nonneoplastic brain tissue, or PBMCs (not recorded which). These receptors originate from a human donor with low-grade glioma or glioblastoma, undergoing nonglioma brain surgery, or in good health (not recorded which).

This clonotype has a count of ten or more. The chain combines TRBV4-1 with TRBJ2-2, with D unresolved. CDR3 length: 13 residues. Trimming took off 3 bases at V and 0 bases at J, with 2 bases between the two ends. Germline values: CDR1 MGHRA, CDR2 YSYEKL. CDR3 sequence reads: CASSHSNTGELFF. The CDR3, as DNA: TGCGCCAGCAGCCATTCGAACACCGGGGAGCTGTTTTTT.

This clonotype was seen many times. The rearrangement joins TRBV6-1 to TRBJ2-7; D tentatively reads TRBD1 or TRBD2 (5 bases each). The CDR3 length is 14 residues. Per germline, CDR1 MNHNS and CDR2 SASEGT. The V end lost 4 bases, the J end lost 3 bases, and 13 bases lay between the germline ends. CDR3: CASSVDGAIYEQYF. The CDR3 region has the DNA TGTGCCAGCAGTGTCGACGGGGCGATCTACGAGCAGTACTTC.

This clonotype was seen repeatedly, ten times or more. This sequence joins TRBV20-1 and TRBJ1-6; no firm D call. Germline loops: CDR1 DFQATT, CDR2 SNEGSKA (reference sequence). The V and J ends lost 2 bases and 0 bases respectively, with 5 bases between them. The CDR3 extends over 14 amino acids. The CDR3 nucleotides are TGCAGTGCTAGACATGGCTCCTATAATTCACCCCTCCACTTT. As protein: CSARHGSYNSPLHF.

This clonotype was seen a single time. The rearrangement links TRBV12-3 or TRBV12-4 to TRBJ2-1; 9 bases fit TRBD2. Germline trimming cut 6 bases from V and 4 bases from J; bases unmatched to any gene: 13. The CDR3 sequence is 17 residues long. CDR3 residues: CASSPGLRLADYNEQFF. The DNA of the CDR3 is TGTGCCAGCAGCCCGGGTTTGCGACTAGCGGATTACAATGAGCAGTTCTTC.

Notes on this clonotype: This may be a read error: a much more frequent sequence differs by one nucleotide. The gene calls are TRBV18 and TRBJ2-5, with D possibly being TRBD2 (5 bases). The germline CDR1 and CDR2 sequences are KGHSH and LQKENI. The CDR3 is 13 residues long. V was clipped by 2 bases and J by 4 bases, with 8 bases between them. In DNA form, the CDR3 reads TGTGCCAGCTCACCATACGCGGGAGAGACCCAGTACTTC. Translated: CASSPYAGETQYF.

The gene calls are TRBV10-2 and TRBJ2-2; D gene uncertain. V was trimmed by 6 bases and J by 3 bases, leaving 11 bases between them. This CDR3 is built from 14 residues. Germline loops: CDR1 WSHSY, CDR2 SAAADI. The CDR3 bases are TGCGCCAGCAGCCACGCGGCTTACACCGGGGAGCTGTTTTTT. Translating it yields CASSHAAYTGELFF.

At least ten counts were recorded for this clonotype. The chain combines TRBV15 with TRBJ2-7; unclear D gene. CDR3 length: 16 residues. Germline CDR1 and CDR2: LNHNV and YYDKDF (reference sequence). The V gene lost 1 base and the J gene lost 4 bases, with 17 bases spanning the gap. The CDR3 nucleotides read TGTGCCACCAGCAGAGGAGTGCAACGGACCCCTTACGAGCAGTACTTC. This sequence encodes CATSRGVQRTPYEQYF.

This clonotype has a count of ten or more. The chain has TRBV7-2 and TRBJ1-1; 7 bases fit TRBD1. Germline CDR1 SGHTA, CDR2 FQGNSA. The CDR3 runs to 15 residues. Germline trimming cut 1 base from V and 0 bases from J; bases unmatched to any gene: 2. In nucleotides, the CDR3 is TGTGCCAGCAGCTTAGGGGGGACAGTGAACACTGAAGCTTTCTTT. It specifies CASSLGGTVNTEAFF.

Regarding this clonotype: A much larger clone sits a single nucleotide away, making a read error possible. The chain links TRBV20-1 to TRBJ2-4; 8 positions agree with TRBD1. The CDR3 runs to 13 residues. Germline V gives CDR1 DFQATT, CDR2 SNEGSKA (reference sequence). CDR3: CSARWTGKNVQYF. CDR3 DNA: TGCAGTGCTAGATGGACAGGGAAAAACGTTCAGTACTTC.

The J gene is TRBJ1-2, the V gene TRBV2, with 7 nucleotides matching TRBD1. The CDR3 covers 15 residues. The V gene's germline CDR1 is SNHLY and CDR2 FYNNEI. The V gene end was trimmed by 5 bases and the J gene end by 4 bases; junction bases not matched to a gene: 10. The CDR3 sequence: CASSQQGTRSYGYTF. The CDR3, as DNA: TGTGCCAGCAGTCAACAGGGGACGCGGAGCTATGGCTACACCTTC. The variable domain in full, completed from reference TRBV2 and TRBJ1-2, reads EPEVTQTPSHQVTQMGQEVILRCVPISNHLYFYWYRQILGQKVEFLVSFYNNEISEKSEIFDDQFSVERPDGSNFTLKIRSTKLEDSAMYFCASSQQGTRSYGYTFGSGTRLTVV.

This clonotype has just a few counts. This chain links TRBV18 with TRBJ2-7; TRBD1 matches at 7 bases. CDR1 is KGHSH and CDR2 is LQKENI in the germline V gene. V lost 3 bases to trimming and J lost 6 bases; unmatched junction nucleotides: 5. The CDR3 runs to 13 residues. In nucleotides, the CDR3 is TGTGCCAGCTCACCTACGGGACAGTCCGAGCAGTACTTC. Translated, it gives CASSPTGQSEQYF.

The chain employs TRBV12-3 or TRBV12-4 and TRBJ1-1, with 7 bases fitting TRBD1. V dropped 6 bases and J dropped 0; count of bases not matched to a gene: 7. The CDR3 covers 15 residues. The CDR3 DNA reads as TGTGCCAGCAGCCACGGGACAGCTTTGAACACTGAAGCTTTCTTT. Encoded protein: CASSHGTALNTEAFF.

The rearrangement uses TRBV6-1 and TRBJ2-1, with TRBD2 matching 10 bases. The germline gives CDR1 MNHNS, CDR2 SASEGT. The trim removed 2 bases at V and 10 bases at J, leaving 8 bases unmatched. CDR3 size: 15 residues. The CDR3 DNA reads as TGTGCCAGCAGTGAACAACAACTAGCGGGAAGGGAGCAGTTCTTC. As protein: CASSEQQLAGREQFF.

This clonotype was counted at least ten times. The gene calls are TRBV6-1 and TRBJ2-7, with TRBD2 matching over 9 bases. Germline CDR1 reads MNHNS; CDR2 reads SASEGT. CDR3 length: 15 residues. Trimming cost V 5 bases and J 2 bases; bases outside gene matches: 7. CDR3 DNA sequence: TGTGCCAGCAGTCCCACTAGCGGGTTGACCTACGAGCAGTACTTC. Its protein product is CASSPTSGLTYEQYF.

This clonotype was observed many times. The gene calls are TRBV12-3 or TRBV12-4 and TRBJ2-7; the D call may be TRBD1 or TRBD2 (5 bases each). V lost 5 bases and J lost 3, with 17 bases in between. CDR3 length: 15 amino acids. The CDR3 bases are TGTGCCAGCAGTCCAGGGACCTTCCTCAACTACGAGCAGTACTTC. Translating it yields CASSPGTFLNYEQYF.

This clonotype was picked up many times. This chain links TRBV7-2 with TRBJ1-4; 8 positions agree with TRBD1. CDR1 is SGHTA and CDR2 is FQGNSA in the germline V gene. The length of the CDR3 is 14 residues. Unmatched junction bases numbered 4, after V lost 5 bases and J lost 5 bases. The CDR3: CASSKRTGNEKLFF. Written as DNA, the CDR3 is TGTGCCAGCAGCAAACGGACAGGGAATGAAAAACTGTTTTTT.

A word on this clonotype: A junction end diverges from the germline sequence, so it may reflect a read error. The chain carries TRBV2 and TRBJ1-1; D unresolved. Germline V gene lookup returns CDR1 SNHLY and CDR2 FYNNEI. The CDR3 length is 12 residues. CDR3 in amino acids: CASRVGNTEAVF. The CDR3 coding sequence is TGTGCCAGCAGGGTCGGGAACACGGAAGCGGTCTTT. Based on the CDR3 plus reference TRBV2 and TRBJ1-1, the full variable domain is EPEVTQTPSHQVTQMGQEVILRCVPISNHLYFYWYRQILGQKVEFLVSFYNNEISEKSEIFDDQFSVERPDGSNFTLKIRSTKLEDSAMYFCASRVGNTEAVFGQGTRLTVV.

A note on this clonotype: Possible read error: a much larger clone is one base away. The V gene is TRBV5-6, the J gene TRBJ2-1; D is ambiguous. In germline, CDR1 is SGHDT, CDR2 YYEEEE. CDR3 size: 11 residues. The CDR3 loop reads CASSQYNEQLF. CDR3 bases: TGTGCCAGCAGCCAGTACAATGAGCAGCTCTTC.